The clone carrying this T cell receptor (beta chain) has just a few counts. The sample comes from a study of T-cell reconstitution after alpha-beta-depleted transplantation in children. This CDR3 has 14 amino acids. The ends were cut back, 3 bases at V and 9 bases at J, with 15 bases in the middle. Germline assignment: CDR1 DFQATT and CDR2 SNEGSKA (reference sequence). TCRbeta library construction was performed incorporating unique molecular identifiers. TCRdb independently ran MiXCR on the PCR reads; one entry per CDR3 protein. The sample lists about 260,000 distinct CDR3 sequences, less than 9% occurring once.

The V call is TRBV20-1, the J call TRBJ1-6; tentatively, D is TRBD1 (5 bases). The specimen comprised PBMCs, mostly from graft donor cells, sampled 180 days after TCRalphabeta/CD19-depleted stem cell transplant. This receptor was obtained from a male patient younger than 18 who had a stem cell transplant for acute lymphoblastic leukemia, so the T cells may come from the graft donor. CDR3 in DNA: TGCAGTGCTAGCGGTGACGGGGGTGGTTCACCCCTCCACTTT. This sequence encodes CSASGDGGGSPLHF.